This TCR beta chain was recovered during a study of human T cells and chemical hapten exposure. A single record per CDR3 protein comes from TCRdb applying MiXCR to the RACE reads. The sample records some 65,000 distinct CDR3 sequences, approximately 6.5% being singletons. Time point of the sample: healthy volunteer bleed at 6 weeks. Whole blood, unfractionated, served as the material for total RNA extraction. At least ten counts were recorded for this clonotype. Germline values: CDR1 SSHAT, CDR2 FNYEAQ (reference sequence). With 10 bases clipped from V and 4 bases from J, the junction kept 8 bases outside the gene matches. CDR3 length: 13 residues.

This receptor was obtained from a female donor in good health. Some clones in this sample may be carry-over from other donors' samples. The J gene is TRBJ2-3, the V gene TRBV7-7; 7 positions agree with TRBD2. Material: whole blood. The DNA of the CDR3 is TGTGCCATCTCCGAGGGAGGGCCAGATACGCAGTATTTT. Its protein is CAISEGGPDTQYF.